This TCR beta chain is drawn from a study of spatial heterogeneity in lung cancer. Study-wide context: Detection consistently captured more beta-chain sequences than alpha-chain sequences. Raw reads showed each unique TCR and UMI combination turning up more than ten times on average.

The germline V gene encodes CDR1 DFQATT and CDR2 SNEGSKA (reference sequence). With V trimmed by 0 bases and J by 7 bases, 10 bases remained unmatched. The CDR3 extends over 17 amino acids. This clonotype was observed at least ten times. This beta chain is a stray read from a library made for alpha chains; its abundance is not meaningful. Time point here: sample taken at primary tumor resection. In each case, whole RNA from tumor, nontumor lung or frozen PBMC was sequenced unsorted. TCR cDNA molecules each had a unique molecular identifier. TCRdb reprocessed the 5' RACE reads via MiXCR and lists one record per CDR3 protein. The sample carries approximately 12,000 distinct CDR3 sequences, roughly 6.2% recorded once.

The chain is built from TRBV20-1 and TRBJ2-2; 11 nucleotides match TRBD2. The material sequenced was normal lung tissue next to the tumor, taken at surgery. This clonotype originated in a male donor with early-stage non-small cell lung cancer. CDR3 bases: TGCAGTGCTAGAGATGAACTAGCGGGAGATACAAACGGGGAGCTGTTTTTT. The encoded protein is CSARDELAGDTNGELFF.